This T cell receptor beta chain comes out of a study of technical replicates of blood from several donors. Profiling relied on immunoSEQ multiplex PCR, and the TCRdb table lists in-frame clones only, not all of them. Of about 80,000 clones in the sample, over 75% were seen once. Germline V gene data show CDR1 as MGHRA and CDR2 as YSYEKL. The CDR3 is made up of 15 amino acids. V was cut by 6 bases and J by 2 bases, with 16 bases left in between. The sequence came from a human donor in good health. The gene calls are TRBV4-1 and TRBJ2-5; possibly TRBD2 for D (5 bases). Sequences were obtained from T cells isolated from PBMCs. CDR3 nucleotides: TGCGCCAGCAGTCAGCGGAGGACTTCACAAGAGACCCAGTACTTC. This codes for CASSQRRTSQETQYF.